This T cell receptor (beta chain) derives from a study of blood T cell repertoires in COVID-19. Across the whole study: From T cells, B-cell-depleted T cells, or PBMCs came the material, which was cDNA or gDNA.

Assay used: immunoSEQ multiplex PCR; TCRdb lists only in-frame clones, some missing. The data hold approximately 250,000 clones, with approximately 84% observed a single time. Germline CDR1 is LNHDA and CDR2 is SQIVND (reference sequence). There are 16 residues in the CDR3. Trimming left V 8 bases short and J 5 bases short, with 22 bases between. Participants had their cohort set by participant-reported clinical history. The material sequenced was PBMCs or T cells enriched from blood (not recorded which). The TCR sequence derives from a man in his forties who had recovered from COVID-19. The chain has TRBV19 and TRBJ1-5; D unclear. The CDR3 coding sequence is TGTGCCAGTTTATCATCGGAGGCCCGAGGATATCAGCCCCAGCATTTT. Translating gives CASLSSEARGYQPQHF.